Shown below are 6 T cell receptor beta chains from a single sample sequenced in a study of human T cells and chemical hapten exposure. Each CDR3 protein gets one entry after TCRdb re-called the 5' RACE reads with MiXCR. The sample lists over 95,000 distinct CDR3 sequences, around a fifth occurring once. The starting material, unfractionated whole blood, was used for total RNA extraction. Receptors were obtained from a human donor in good health.

V usage is TRBV28 and J usage is TRBJ2-3, with 9 bases that match TRBD2. This CDR3 region has 15 residues. Germline V gene lookup returns CDR1 MDHEN and CDR2 SYDVKM. Unmatched junction bases numbered 9, after V lost 8 bases and J lost 3 bases. The CDR3 is CASWWGGRATDTQYF. In DNA form, the CDR3 reads TGTGCCAGCTGGTGGGGCGGGAGGGCGACAGATACGCAGTATTTT.

The CDR3 region is CASSLYSLSPLHF. CDR3 in DNA: TGTGCCAGCAGTTTATACAGCCTTTCACCCCTCCACTTT. This sequence joins TRBV27 and TRBJ1-6; D is unclear. The germline V gene encodes CDR1 MNHEY and CDR2 SMNVEV (reference sequence). The V end was cut by 1 base, the J end by 9 bases, with 7 bases between. This CDR3 is 13 amino acids long.

The table lists this clonotype with a few counts. The chain links TRBV27 to TRBJ2-4; 8 nucleotides agree with TRBD2. This CDR3 is built from 14 residues. Germline V gene data show CDR1 as MNHEY and CDR2 as SMNVEV (reference sequence). Germline trimming cut 4 bases from V and 9 bases from J; bases unmatched to any gene: 8. Here the CDR3 DNA reads TGTGCCAGCAGTTCTAGGGGACTAGGCCTCATTCAGTACTTC. This codes for CASSSRGLGLIQYF.

This clonotype was counted between two and nine times. The chain is built from TRBV29-1 and TRBJ2-3; tentatively, D is TRBD2 (6 bases). The CDR3 extends over 14 amino acids. Trimming removed 0 bases at V and 0 bases at J, with 7 bases between. Germline values: CDR1 SQVTM, CDR2 ANQGSEA. CDR3 amino acids: CSVEDGTSTDTQYF. As DNA, the CDR3 is TGCAGCGTTGAAGATGGGACTAGCACAGATACGCAGTATTTT.

This chain joins TRBV28 and TRBJ1-1, with 8 bases identical to TRBD1. CDR3 length: 14 residues. Losses at the gene ends were 4 bases for V and 1 base for J; bases not matched to a gene: 2. Germline values: CDR1 MDHEN, CDR2 SYDVKM. CDR3 protein: CASSWDRPNTEAFF. As DNA, the CDR3 is TGTGCCAGCAGTTGGGACAGGCCGAACACTGAAGCTTTCTTT.

The rearrangement uses TRBV6-6 and TRBJ2-5; 7 nucleotides align to TRBD2. Germline V gene sequence: CDR1 MNHNY, CDR2 SVGAGI (reference sequence). Germline trimming cut 6 bases from V and 2 bases from J; bases unmatched to any gene: 3. The CDR3 spans 13 residues. The CDR3 DNA reads as TGTGCCAGCAGGCCTAGCGGTCAAGAGACCCAGTACTTC. It codes for CASRPSGQETQYF.